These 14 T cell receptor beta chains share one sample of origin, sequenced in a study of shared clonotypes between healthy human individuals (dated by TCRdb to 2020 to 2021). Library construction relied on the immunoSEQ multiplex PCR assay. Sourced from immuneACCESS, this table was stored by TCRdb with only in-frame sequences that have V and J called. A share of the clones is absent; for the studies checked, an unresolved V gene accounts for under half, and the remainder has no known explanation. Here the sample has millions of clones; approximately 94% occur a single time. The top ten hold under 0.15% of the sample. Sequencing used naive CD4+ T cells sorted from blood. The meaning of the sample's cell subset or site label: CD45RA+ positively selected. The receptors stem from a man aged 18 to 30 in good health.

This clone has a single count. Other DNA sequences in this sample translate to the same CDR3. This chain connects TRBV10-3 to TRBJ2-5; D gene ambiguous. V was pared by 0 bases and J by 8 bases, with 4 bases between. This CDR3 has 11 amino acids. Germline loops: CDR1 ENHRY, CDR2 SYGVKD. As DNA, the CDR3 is TGTGCCATCAGTGAGTCGGGAACCCAGTACTTC. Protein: CAISESGTQYF.

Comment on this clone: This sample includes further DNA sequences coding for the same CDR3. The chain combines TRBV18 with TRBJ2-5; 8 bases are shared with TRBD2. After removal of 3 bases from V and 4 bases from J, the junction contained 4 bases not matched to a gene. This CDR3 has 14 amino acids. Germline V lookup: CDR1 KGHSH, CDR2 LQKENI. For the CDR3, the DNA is TGTGCCAGCTCACCGCCGGGGGGGCTAGAGACCCAGTACTTC. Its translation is CASSPPGGLETQYF. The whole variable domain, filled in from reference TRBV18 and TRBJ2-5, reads NAGVMQNPRHLVRRRGQEARLRCSPMKGHSHVYWYRQLPEEGLKFMVYLQKENIIDESGMPKERFSAEFPKEGPSILRIQQVVRGDSAAYFCASSPPGGLETQYFGPGTRLLVL.

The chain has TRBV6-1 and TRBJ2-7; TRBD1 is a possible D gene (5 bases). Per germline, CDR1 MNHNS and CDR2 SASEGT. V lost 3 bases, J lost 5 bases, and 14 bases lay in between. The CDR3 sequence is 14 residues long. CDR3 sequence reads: CASSDRARYDEQYF. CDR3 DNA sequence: TGTGCCAGCAGTGACAGGGCCCGGTATGACGAGCAGTACTTC.

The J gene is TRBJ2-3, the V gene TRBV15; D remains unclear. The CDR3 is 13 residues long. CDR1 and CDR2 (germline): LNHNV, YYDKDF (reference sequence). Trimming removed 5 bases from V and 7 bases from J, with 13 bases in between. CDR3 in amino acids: CATSLPRRNTQYF. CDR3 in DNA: TGTGCCACCAGCCTCCCCCGCCGTAATACGCAGTATTTT.

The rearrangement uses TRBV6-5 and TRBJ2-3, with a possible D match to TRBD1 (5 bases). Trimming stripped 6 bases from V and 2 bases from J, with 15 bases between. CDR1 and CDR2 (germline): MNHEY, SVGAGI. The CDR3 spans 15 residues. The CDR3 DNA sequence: TGTGCCAGCAGGGTCAGTAGGGGTTCCACAGATACGCAGTATTTT. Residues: CASRVSRGSTDTQYF.

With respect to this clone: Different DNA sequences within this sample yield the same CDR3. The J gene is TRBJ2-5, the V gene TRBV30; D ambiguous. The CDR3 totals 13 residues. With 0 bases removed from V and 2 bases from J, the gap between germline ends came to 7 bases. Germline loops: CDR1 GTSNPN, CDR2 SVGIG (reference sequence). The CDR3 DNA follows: TGTGCCTGGAGTGTCAGGCTACAAGAGACCCAGTACTTC. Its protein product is CAWSVRLQETQYF.

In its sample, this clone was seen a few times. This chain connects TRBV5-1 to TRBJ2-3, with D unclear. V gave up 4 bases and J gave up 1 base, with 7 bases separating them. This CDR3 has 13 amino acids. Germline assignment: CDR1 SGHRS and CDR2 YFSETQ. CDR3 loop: CASSAPGTDTQYF. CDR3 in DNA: TGCGCCAGCAGCGCTCCGGGCACAGATACGCAGTATTTT. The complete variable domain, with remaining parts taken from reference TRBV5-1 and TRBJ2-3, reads KAGVTQTPRYLIKTRGQQVTLSCSPISGHRSVSWYQQTPGQGLQFLFEYFSETQRNKGNFPGRFSGRQFSNSRSEMNVSTLELGDSALYLCASSAPGTDTQYFGPGTRLTVL.

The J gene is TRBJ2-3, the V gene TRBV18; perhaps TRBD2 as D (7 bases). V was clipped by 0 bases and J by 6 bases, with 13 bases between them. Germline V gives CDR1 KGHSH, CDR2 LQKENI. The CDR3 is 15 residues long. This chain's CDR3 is CASSPPGGPGDTQYF. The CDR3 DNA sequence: TGTGCCAGCTCACCACCGGGGGGGCCGGGCGATACGCAGTATTTT.

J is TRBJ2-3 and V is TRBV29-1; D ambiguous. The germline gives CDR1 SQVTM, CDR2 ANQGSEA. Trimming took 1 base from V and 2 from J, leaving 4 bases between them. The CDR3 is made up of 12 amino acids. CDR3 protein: CSVEVDTDTQYF. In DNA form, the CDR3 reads TGCAGCGTTGAAGTGGACACAGATACGCAGTATTTT.

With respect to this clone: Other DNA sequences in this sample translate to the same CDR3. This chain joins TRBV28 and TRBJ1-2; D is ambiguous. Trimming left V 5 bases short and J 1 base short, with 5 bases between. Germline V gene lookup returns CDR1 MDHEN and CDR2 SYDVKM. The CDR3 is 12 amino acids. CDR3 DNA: TGTGCCAGCAGTCCCCGTAACTATGGCTACACCTTC. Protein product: CASSPRNYGYTF.

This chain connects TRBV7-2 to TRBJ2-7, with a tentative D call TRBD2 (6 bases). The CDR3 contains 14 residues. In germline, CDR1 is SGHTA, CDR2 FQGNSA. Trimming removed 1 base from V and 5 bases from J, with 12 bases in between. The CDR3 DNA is TGTGCCAGCAGCTTAGAGGGACTTAGGGACGAGCAGTACTTC. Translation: CASSLEGLRDEQYF.

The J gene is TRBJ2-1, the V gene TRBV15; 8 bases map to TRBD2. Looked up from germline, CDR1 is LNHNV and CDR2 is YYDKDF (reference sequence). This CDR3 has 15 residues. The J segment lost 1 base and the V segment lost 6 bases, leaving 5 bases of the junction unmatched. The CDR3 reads CATSRGGPSYNEQFF. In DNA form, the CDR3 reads TGTGCCACCAGTCGGGGGGGCCCATCCTACAATGAGCAGTTCTTC.

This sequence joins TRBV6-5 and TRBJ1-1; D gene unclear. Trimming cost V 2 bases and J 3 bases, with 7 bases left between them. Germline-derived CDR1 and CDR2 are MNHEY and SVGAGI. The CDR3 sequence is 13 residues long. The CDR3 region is CASSYRLYTEAFF. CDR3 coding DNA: TGTGCCAGCAGTTACAGGCTTTACACTGAAGCTTTCTTT.

The CDR3 reads CASSRNLWVYEQYF. The CDR3 DNA follows: TGTGCCAGTAGTAGGAATCTTTGGGTCTACGAGCAGTACTTC. The V call is TRBV19, the J call TRBJ2-7; D call uncertain. The CDR3 has 14 amino acids. The V gene's germline CDR1 is LNHDA and CDR2 SQIVND (reference sequence). The V end lost 4 bases, the J end lost 3 bases, and 13 bases lay between the germline ends.